These T cell receptor beta chains were read from a single sample in a study of blood T cell repertoires in COVID-19. Some clones are missing from TCRdb's copy, which holds only in-frame ones; the method was immunoSEQ multiplex PCR. The data show about 210,000 clones, about nine tenths seen once. The specimen sequenced was PBMCs or T cells enriched from blood (not recorded which). The source of these receptors is a man aged 25-40 years in a cohort exposed to, infected with or recovered from COVID-19 (not recorded which). Each CDR3 is given with its conserved first and last residue. The D gene is left open where the match is weak. A row's size may be missing; if present it is once, few, many or a size class.

V: TRBV4-3
D: NA
size: NA
J: TRBJ2-7
CDR3: CASSQASGDYEQYF
DNA: TGCGCCAGCAGCCAAGCCTCGGGGGACTACGAGCAGTACTTC

V: TRBV28
D: NA
size: NA
J: TRBJ2-7
CDR3: CASSPLDRPISYEQYF
DNA: TGTGCCAGCAGTCCTCTGGACAGACCCATCTCCTACGAGCAGTACTTC

V: TRBV9
D: NA
size: NA
J: TRBJ2-3
CDR3: CASSDYLGGTPDTQYF
DNA: TGTGCCAGCAGCGACTATCTAGGAGGTACCCCAGATACGCAGTATTTT

V: TRBV27
D: NA
size: NA
J: TRBJ1-1
CDR3: CASSRRAGTEAFF
DNA: TGTGCCAGCAGTCGTAGGGCGGGCACTGAAGCTTTCTTT

V: TRBV4-1
D: NA
size: NA
J: TRBJ2-7
CDR3: CASSQFPTGGTYEQYF
DNA: TGCGCCAGCAGCCAATTCCCCACAGGCGGGACCTACGAGCAGTACTTC

V: TRBV6-5
D: TRBD1
size: NA
J: TRBJ1-1
CDR3: CASSYSGQGAEAFF
DNA: TGTGCCAGCAGTTACTCGGGACAGGGGGCTGAAGCTTTCTTT

V: TRBV15
D: NA
size: NA
J: TRBJ2-1
CDR3: CATSRGAREQFF
DNA: TGTGCCACCAGCCGAGGGGCTCGTGAGCAGTTCTTC

V: TRBV27
D: NA
size: NA
J: TRBJ2-3
CDR3: CASQGEGTDTQYF
DNA: TGTGCCAGCCAGGGGGAGGGCACAGATACGCAGTATTTT

V: TRBV3-1/TRBV3-2
D: TRBD2
size: NA
J: TRBJ2-1
CDR3: CASRFSGSGNEQFF
DNA: TGTGCCAGCAGGTTTAGCGGGAGCGGCAATGAGCAGTTCTTC

V: TRBV10-2
D: NA
size: NA
J: TRBJ2-7
CDR3: CASSGAGHEQYF
DNA: TGCGCCAGCAGTGGGGCGGGCCACGAGCAGTACTTC

V: TRBV6-5
D: NA
size: NA
J: TRBJ2-7
CDR3: CASRNTGTQEQYF
DNA: TGTGCCAGCAGGAATACAGGGACCCAAGAGCAGTACTTC

V: TRBV5-1
D: NA
size: few
J: TRBJ2-3
CDR3: CASSLELSSTDTQYF
DNA: TGCGCCAGCAGCTTGGAGCTGTCAAGCACAGATACGCAGTATTTT

V: TRBV27
D: TRBD1
size: NA
J: TRBJ2-5
CDR3: CASDATQRGPETQYF
DNA: TGTGCCAGCGACGCCACCCAGAGGGGGCCTGAGACCCAGTACTTC

V: TRBV28
D: TRBD2
size: NA
J: TRBJ2-1
CDR3: CASPPSGGGYGEQFF
DNA: TGTGCCAGCCCACCTAGCGGGGGGGGGTACGGTGAGCAGTTCTTC

V: TRBV28
D: NA
size: NA
J: TRBJ1-1
CDR3: CASRVGRVNTEAFF
DNA: TGTGCCAGCCGGGTGGGTCGGGTGAACACTGAAGCTTTCTTT

V: TRBV19
D: TRBD1
size: NA
J: TRBJ2-5
CDR3: CASSPRTGIVQETQYF
DNA: TGTGCCAGTAGTCCACGGACAGGGATAGTACAAGAGACCCAGTACTTC

V: TRBV19
D: TRBD1
size: once
J: TRBJ2-1
CDR3: CASSILGTAYNEQFF
DNA: TGTGCCAGTAGTATCCTCGGGACAGCGTACAATGAGCAGTTCTTC

V: TRBV29-1
D: NA
size: NA
J: TRBJ2-1
CDR3: CSVEDFEGVGYNEQFF
DNA: TGCAGCGTTGAAGATTTCGAAGGGGTAGGGTACAATGAGCAGTTCTTC

V: TRBV4-1
D: NA
size: NA
J: TRBJ1-2
CDR3: CASSPVGSPNYGYTF
DNA: TGCGCCAGCAGCCCCGTGGGCAGTCCTAACTATGGCTACACCTTC

V: TRBV19
D: TRBD1
size: NA
J: TRBJ2-1
CDR3: CASLQSGGRHNEQFF
DNA: TGTGCCAGCCTACAATCAGGGGGCAGGCACAATGAGCAGTTCTTC

V: TRBV5-1
D: NA
size: NA
J: TRBJ1-4
CDR3: CASSLGRVNEKLFF
DNA: TGCGCCAGCAGCTTGGGACGGGTGAATGAAAAACTGTTTTTT

V: TRBV27
D: TRBD2
size: few
J: TRBJ2-2
CDR3: CASRDYVNTGELFF
DNA: TGTGCCAGTCGGGACTACGTGAACACCGGGGAGCTGTTTTTT

V: TRBV28
D: NA
size: NA
J: TRBJ1-3
CDR3: CASLRGGNTIYF
DNA: TGTGCCAGCTTGAGAGGTGGAAACACCATATATTTT

V: TRBV27
D: NA
size: NA
J: TRBJ2-7
CDR3: CASSLTLGSRLNPLEQYF
DNA: TGTGCCAGCAGTTTAACTTTAGGGTCTCGACTAAACCCCCTGGAGCAGTACTTC

V: TRBV28
D: TRBD1
size: NA
J: TRBJ2-7
CDR3: CASSPPGTGDYEQYF
DNA: TGTGCCAGCAGTCCCCCCGGGACAGGGGACTACGAGCAGTACTTC

V: TRBV11-2
D: TRBD2
size: NA
J: TRBJ2-1
CDR3: CASSPPGTSGRDEQFF
DNA: TGTGCCAGCAGCCCGCCAGGTACTAGCGGGAGGGATGAGCAGTTCTTC

V: TRBV9
D: TRBD1
size: NA
J: TRBJ2-1
CDR3: CASTETGSFAGQQFF
DNA: TGTGCCAGCACGGAGACAGGGTCTTTCGCTGGGCAGCAGTTCTTC

V: TRBV27
D: NA
size: NA
J: TRBJ2-1
CDR3: CASSTSGMSYNEQFF
DNA: TGTGCCAGCAGTACCTCAGGGATGTCCTACAATGAGCAGTTCTTC

V: TRBV6-2/TRBV6-3
D: TRBD2
size: few
J: TRBJ2-5
CDR3: CASSSGLAGRGLKTQYF
DNA: TGTGCCAGCAGTTCAGGACTAGCGGGGAGGGGGTTGAAGACCCAGTACTTC

V: TRBV19
D: TRBD1
size: NA
J: TRBJ1-1
CDR3: CASSIVATDRAQLF
DNA: TGTGCCAGTAGTATAGTTGCTACCGACAGGGCCCAGCTCTTT

V: TRBV7-8
D: NA
size: NA
J: TRBJ2-7
CDR3: CASSLTYGGIYEQYF
DNA: TGTGCCAGCAGCTTAACTTACGGCGGAATCTACGAGCAGTACTTC

V: TRBV5-1
D: TRBD1
size: NA
J: TRBJ2-7
CDR3: CASSSAGTGSYEQYF
DNA: TGCGCCAGCAGCTCGGCCGGGACAGGGTCCTACGAGCAGTACTTC

V: TRBV7-3
D: NA
size: NA
J: TRBJ2-3
CDR3: CASSLEVTDTQYF
DNA: TGTGCCAGCAGCTTAGAGGTAACAGATACGCAGTATTTT

V: TRBV28
D: NA
size: NA
J: TRBJ2-1
CDR3: CASRVIRTNNEQFF
DNA: TGTGCCAGCAGGGTGATCCGGACTAACAATGAGCAGTTCTTC

V: TRBV2
D: TRBD1
size: NA
J: TRBJ1-5
CDR3: CASSSGTGESRGNQPQHF
DNA: TGTGCCAGCAGTTCCGGGACAGGGGAGAGCAGGGGCAATCAGCCCCAGCATTTT

V: TRBV2
D: TRBD2
size: NA
J: TRBJ2-7
CDR3: CAISTSGAYEQYF
DNA: TGTGCCATTTCGACTAGCGGAGCCTACGAGCAGTACTTC

V: TRBV19
D: TRBD1
size: NA
J: TRBJ1-5
CDR3: CASLGQVNQPQHF
DNA: TGTGCCAGTCTGGGACAGGTTAATCAGCCCCAGCATTTT

V: TRBV18
D: TRBD1
size: NA
J: TRBJ2-2
CDR3: CASSPRSDRPNTGELFF
DNA: TGTGCCAGCTCACCTCGCTCGGACAGGCCCAACACCGGGGAGCTGTTTTTT

V: TRBV18
D: NA
size: NA
J: TRBJ2-1
CDR3: CASSPSYNEQFF
DNA: TGTGCCAGCTCACCTAGTTACAATGAGCAGTTCTTC

V: TRBV21-1
D: NA
size: NA
J: TRBJ2-2
CDR3: CASSKESGPTVMWTGELFF
DNA: TGTGCCAGCAGCAAAGAGTCTGGGCCTACTGTTATGTGGACCGGGGAGCTGTTTTTT

V: TRBV27
D: TRBD1
size: NA
J: TRBJ1-1
CDR3: CASSLHRDRTSEAFF
DNA: TGTGCCAGCAGTTTACATCGGGACAGAACGTCTGAAGCTTTCTTT

V: TRBV10-3
D: TRBD1
size: NA
J: TRBJ2-5
CDR3: CAISRVPQGERRQETQYF
DNA: TGTGCCATCAGTCGCGTACCACAGGGGGAGAGAAGGCAAGAGACCCAGTACTTC

V: TRBV19
D: TRBD1
size: NA
J: TRBJ1-6
CDR3: CASSARTGVPGETPLHF
DNA: TGTGCCAGTAGTGCCCGGACAGGGGTGCCGGGAGAGACACCCCTCCACTTT

V: TRBV28
D: TRBD1
size: NA
J: TRBJ1-2
CDR3: CASSLPVGDRGRLYGYTF
DNA: TGTGCCAGCAGTTTACCAGTAGGGGACAGGGGGCGACTCTATGGCTACACCTTC

V: TRBV7-6
D: TRBD1
size: NA
J: TRBJ1-1
CDR3: CASSLGNRGANTEAFF
DNA: TGTGCCAGCAGCTTAGGGAACAGGGGCGCGAACACTGAAGCTTTCTTT

V: TRBV25-1
D: TRBD1
size: once
J: TRBJ2-1
CDR3: CASSTRTGGSYNEQFF
DNA: TGTGCCAGCAGTACACGGACAGGGGGGTCCTACAATGAGCAGTTCTTC

V: TRBV24-1
D: NA
size: NA
J: TRBJ2-2
CDR3: CATEPRTTGELFF
DNA: TGTGCCACCGAACCGCGAACCACCGGGGAGCTGTTTTTT

V: TRBV24-1
D: NA
size: NA
J: TRBJ2-2
CDR3: CATRTGNTGELFF
DNA: TGTGCCACCAGGACAGGGAACACCGGGGAGCTGTTTTTT

V: TRBV7-2
D: TRBD2
size: NA
J: TRBJ2-1
CDR3: CASSLGLAGYNEQFF
DNA: TGTGCCAGCAGCTTAGGGCTAGCGGGTTACAATGAGCAGTTCTTC

V: TRBV4-3
D: TRBD1
size: once
J: TRBJ2-7
CDR3: CASSQDIGTGDYEQYF
DNA: TGCGCCAGCAGCCAAGATATCGGGACAGGGGACTACGAGCAGTACTTC

V: TRBV28
D: TRBD1
size: once
J: TRBJ1-1
CDR3: CASRTPGTGKHTEAFF
DNA: TGTGCCAGCAGGACCCCCGGGACAGGGAAGCACACTGAAGCTTTCTTT

V: TRBV14
D: NA
size: once
J: TRBJ2-1
CDR3: CASSPRFRSYNEQFF
DNA: TGTGCCAGCAGCCCGCGATTCAGGTCCTACAATGAGCAGTTCTTC

V: TRBV27
D: TRBD1
size: NA
J: TRBJ2-5
CDR3: CASSFGGQGPETQYF
DNA: TGTGCCAGCAGTTTTGGGGGACAGGGGCCAGAGACCCAGTACTTC

V: TRBV27
D: NA
size: NA
J: TRBJ1-5
CDR3: CASSLYPGGNNQPQHF
DNA: TGTGCCAGCAGTTTATACCCCGGGGGAAACAATCAGCCCCAGCATTTT

V: TRBV12-3/TRBV12-4
D: NA
size: NA
J: TRBJ1-5
CDR3: CASSTGFKQPQHF
DNA: TGTGCCAGCAGTACAGGGTTTAAACAGCCCCAGCATTTT

V: TRBV2
D: TRBD1
size: NA
J: TRBJ1-2
CDR3: CANENRGNYGYTF
DNA: TGTGCCAACGAGAACAGGGGGAACTATGGCTACACCTTC

V: TRBV27
D: TRBD1
size: NA
J: TRBJ1-2
CDR3: CASSLYPLGTDYGYTF
DNA: TGTGCCAGCAGTTTATATCCCCTCGGGACAGACTATGGCTACACCTTC

V: TRBV24-1
D: TRBD1
size: NA
J: TRBJ2-1
CDR3: CATARQGPKDEQFF
DNA: TGTGCCACCGCAAGACAGGGGCCTAAGGATGAGCAGTTCTTC

V: TRBV3-1/TRBV3-2
D: NA
size: NA
J: TRBJ1-2
CDR3: CASRETGLDRYPYGYTF
DNA: TGTGCCAGCAGGGAAACGGGGCTTGACAGGTATCCCTACGGCTACACCTTC